This T cell receptor (beta chain) was documented in a study of shared clonotypes between healthy human individuals. For this clone: What it binds is unknown.

Points from the study as a whole: The genetic and exposure-history diversity represented was limited by few donors. A reduction in generation probabilities was seen for non-shared clonotypes relative to those shared by all four donors.

Germline V gene lookup returns CDR1 SGHRS and CDR2 YFSETQ. V was trimmed by 0 bases and J by 4 bases, leaving 8 bases between them. CDR3 length: 14 amino acids. Cells designated naive CD8 were CD45RO-negative and were positively selected for CCR7, with terminally differentiated effector memory CD45RA+ cells excluded. Libraries were prepared by immunoSEQ multiplex PCR; TCRdb keeps only in-frame clonotypes and omits some of them. Among millions of clones listed, less than 95% were seen once. The TCR comes from a man aged 18 to 30 in good health. Source material: naive CD8+ T cells sorted from blood. The V and J genes are TRBV5-1 and TRBJ1-3, with unresolved D. The CDR3 coding sequence is TGCGCCAGCAGCTTGGGCACGGACGGAAACACCATATATTTT. Protein: CASSLGTDGNTIYF. The entire variable domain, with the rest obtained from reference TRBV5-1 and TRBJ1-3, is as follows: KAGVTQTPRYLIKTRGQQVTLSCSPISGHRSVSWYQQTPGQGLQFLFEYFSETQRNKGNFPGRFSGRQFSNSRSEMNVSTLELGDSALYLCASSLGTDGNTIYFGEGSWLTVV.